This TCR beta chain was recorded in a study of T cell changes during pregnancy in multiple sclerosis (dated by TCRdb to about 2019). Study-wide context: In women with multiple sclerosis, the researchers looked at how the T cell repertoire shifted as pregnancy progressed.

Notes on this clone: There is no known antigen for this receptor. No base qualities exist here, and no much larger clone lies one base off it.

V loses 0 bases, J loses 8 bases, and the germline ends lie 17 bases apart. From the germline V gene, CDR1 is SGHTS and CDR2 is YDEGEE. Its CDR3 holds 15 amino acids, cysteine through phenylalanine. The CDR3 DNA has 45 bases and is translated from base 1. Library prep was done by the immunoSEQ multiplex PCR assay. TCRdb stores this immuneACCESS table with in-frame sequences only. Part of the clones is absent; in the studies checked, under half of the shortfall reflects unresolved V genes, and no reason is known for the rest. In all, the sample holds around 17,000 clones, and approximately 96% of those were seen once. More than 0.7% of the sample is taken by the ten largest.

The sequence was collected from a female donor with multiple sclerosis, enrolled in a pregnancy study. Sequencing used peripheral blood, obtained in the third trimester of pregnancy. The chain is assembled from TRBV5-8 and TRBJ1-1; matching of 5 bases hints at TRBD1 as the D gene. The CDR3 protein sequence reads: CASSLERGTEKEAFF. The bases read TGTGCCAGCAGCTTGGAGCGCGGGACTGAGAAAGAAGCTTTCTTT. Reference TRBV5-8 and TRBJ1-1 proteins supply the regions before and after the CDR3; the full variable domain is: EAGVTQSPTHLIKTRGQQATLRCSPISGHTSVYWYQQALGLGLQFLLWYDEGEERNRGNFPPRFSGRQFPNYSSELNVNALELEDSALYLCASSLERGTEKEAFFGQGTRLTVV.